The 20 T cell receptor beta chains below come from one sample, sequenced in a study of T cells after yellow fever vaccination (dated by TCRdb to between 2019 and 2020). Libraries were prepared through 5' RACE. The listed sequencing device is Illumina HiSeq 2500. The public reads were quality trimmed at Q25 with fastp and then assembled into clones with MiXCR by TCRdb, keeping productive beta chains. Entries that share a CDR3 protein sequence are merged under the most common genes and DNA. In all, the sample holds 500,000 to 650,000 distinct CDR3 sequences, and more than 9% of those were seen once. The ten biggest clones cover about 15% of the sample. What this sample's treatment or condition label stands for: live attenuated yellow fever vaccine strain. This specimen was PBMCs, taken on the day of the yellow fever booster vaccination. These receptors all stem from a man between 25 and 39 years old who received the YFV17D yellow fever vaccine.

This clonotype occurred a few times. This sequence joins TRBV9 and TRBJ2-1, with 12 bases that match TRBD1. Trimming took 0 bases from V and 2 from J; bases not matched to a gene: 6. The germline V gene encodes CDR1 SGDLS and CDR2 YYNGEE. The CDR3 sequence is 18 residues long. CDR3 sequence reads: CASSVAGTGGETYNEQFF. The CDR3 bases are TGTGCCAGCAGCGTAGCCGGGACAGGGGGCGAAACCTACAATGAGCAGTTCTTC.

This clonotype was found many times. V gene TRBV24-1 combines with J gene TRBJ2-1; 7 bases are a match to TRBD2. The CDR3 has 18 residues. Unmatched junction bases numbered 17, after V lost 3 bases and J lost 7 bases. The germline gives CDR1 KGHDR, CDR2 SFDVKD. CDR3 loop: CATSDPTPRAGVTNEQFF. Here the CDR3 DNA reads TGTGCCACCAGTGATCCAACACCCCGGGCGGGAGTAACGAATGAGCAGTTCTTC.

This chain links TRBV2 with TRBJ1-1; no definite D call. The CDR3 covers 13 residues. V was cut by 10 bases and J by 3 bases, with 15 bases left in between. Germline CDR1 reads SNHLY; CDR2 reads FYNNEI. The chain's CDR3 is CAKTTGGDTEAFF. The CDR3 DNA reads TGTGCCAAGACAACTGGAGGAGACACTGAAGCTTTCTTT.

This clonotype has only a few counts. The V and J genes are TRBV20-1 and TRBJ2-5, with D tentatively TRBD1 (5 bases). CDR1 is DFQATT, CDR2 SNEGSKA, per germline (reference sequence). The CDR3 covers 13 residues. Trimming took off 5 bases at V and 4 bases at J, with 14 bases between the two ends. In nucleotides, the CDR3 is TGCAGTGCTCAACCCACAGGAAGAGAGACCCAGTACTTC. This encodes CSAQPTGRETQYF.

This clonotype was detected a few times. The chain links TRBV6-1 to TRBJ2-7, with 7 bases fitting TRBD2. This CDR3 comprises 15 residues. Trimming removed 6 bases from V and 2 bases from J; junction bases left unmatched: 10. Looked up from germline, CDR1 is MNHNS and CDR2 is SASEGT. This chain's CDR3 is CASSPSGAGPYEQYF. The CDR3 coding sequence is TGTGCCAGCAGCCCTTCGGGAGCGGGACCCTACGAGCAGTACTTC.

This clonotype was found a few times. This chain links TRBV11-2 with TRBJ1-1; 8 positions match TRBD1. Looked up from germline, CDR1 is SGHAT and CDR2 is FQNNGV. This CDR3 comprises 15 residues. After removal of 4 bases from V and 1 base from J, the junction contained 5 bases not matched to a gene. The CDR3 sequence is CASSSLGTGNTEAFF. CDR3 in DNA: TGTGCCAGCAGCTCCCTCGGGACAGGGAACACTGAAGCTTTCTTT.

This clonotype has just a few counts. V and J are TRBV6-5 and TRBJ2-1; TRBD2 agrees at 8 bases. The CDR3 has 16 residues. CDR1 and CDR2 (germline): MNHEY, SVGAGI. J was trimmed by 5 bases and V by 0 bases; bases with no gene match: 6. The CDR3 nucleotides read TGTGCCAGCAGTTACTCGACGGGAGGGCCCCACAATGAGCAGTTCTTC. It specifies CASSYSTGGPHNEQFF.

The chain joins TRBV30 to TRBJ2-4; unclear D gene. This CDR3 spans 14 amino acids. V shed 0 bases and J shed 6 bases, with 12 bases lying between them. The germline V gene has CDR1 GTSNPN and CDR2 SVGIG (reference sequence). The CDR3 coding sequence is TGTGCCTGGAGTGTATCGGCCCCGGGAAACATTCAGTACTTC. It codes for CAWSVSAPGNIQYF.

V usage is TRBV5-1 and J usage is TRBJ2-3; D unresolved. The CDR3 covers 15 residues. Germline V lookup: CDR1 SGHRS, CDR2 YFSETQ. V lost 3 bases, J lost 1 base, and 12 bases lay in between. The CDR3 DNA sequence: TGCGCCAGCAGCTACAAGCCTTCCCGCACAGATACGCAGTATTTT. It is translated as CASSYKPSRTDTQYF.

Only a few counts were recorded for this clonotype. This chain links TRBV20-1 with TRBJ2-7; 12 positions match TRBD2. Trimming at V came to 2 bases and at J to 6 bases, leaving 8 bases not matched to a gene. The CDR3 extends over 15 amino acids. Germline V gives CDR1 DFQATT, CDR2 SNEGSKA (reference sequence). The CDR3 DNA follows: TGCAGTGCTAGATCCAAGACTAGCGGGAGAAGCGAGCAGTACTTC. It encodes CSARSKTSGRSEQYF.

V is TRBV7-9 and J is TRBJ2-5; D possibly corresponds to TRBD2 (5 bases). Per germline, CDR1 SEHNR and CDR2 FQNEAQ (reference sequence). The CDR3 is 13 residues long. Trimming took 5 bases from V and 4 from J, leaving 11 bases between them. The CDR3 DNA sequence: TGTGCCAGCAGCCCGGACTGGCGAGAGACCCAGTACTTC. This codes for CASSPDWRETQYF.

The chain combines TRBV6-2 or TRBV6-3 with TRBJ1-1, with TRBD1 matching 9 bases. The CDR3 consists of 15 residues. V shed 7 bases, J shed 4 bases, and the junction held 10 bases outside the gene matches. CDR1 is MNHEY and CDR2 is SVGEGT in the germline V gene. The CDR3 loop is CASTTGQGSGTEAFF. The CDR3 DNA sequence: TGTGCCAGCACCACGGGACAGGGCTCGGGCACTGAAGCTTTCTTT.

This clonotype was counted between two and nine times. The chain combines TRBV7-2 with TRBJ2-2, with 8 bases fitting TRBD2. The CDR3 runs to 14 residues. Germline V gene data show CDR1 as SGHTA and CDR2 as FQGNSA. The ends lost 7 bases at V and 6 bases at J; junction bases unmatched: 7. CDR3 DNA: TGTGCCAGCACCACGACTAGCGTTTCCGGGGAGCTGTTTTTT. This codes for CASTTTSVSGELFF.

Only a few counts were recorded for this clonotype. The chain combines TRBV15 with TRBJ2-3; the D is unclear. CDR1 is LNHNV and CDR2 is YYDKDF in the germline V gene (reference sequence). This CDR3 contains 15 residues. Trimming cost V 5 bases and J 3 bases, with 15 bases left between them. In DNA form, the CDR3 reads TGTGCCACCAGCGGCCTAACATTCGGGACAGATACGCAGTATTTT. Translating gives CATSGLTFGTDTQYF.

This clonotype was detected a few times. The genes are TRBV29-1 and TRBJ2-5; D gene uncertain. V lost 4 bases to trimming and J lost 2 bases, with 14 bases between them. The V gene's germline CDR1 is SQVTM and CDR2 ANQGSEA. CDR3 size: 14 residues. CDR3: CSVASVQRQETQYF. CDR3 nucleotides: TGCAGCGTTGCGAGTGTGCAGAGACAAGAGACCCAGTACTTC.

This clonotype turned up a few times. The chain has TRBV28 and TRBJ1-5, with D unclear. Germline V gene sequence: CDR1 MDHEN, CDR2 SYDVKM. The length of the CDR3 is 13 residues. Trimming took off 8 bases at V and 5 bases at J, with 13 bases between the two ends. In DNA form, the CDR3 reads TGTGCCAGCGCCCGGGCCGGATATCAGCCCCAGCATTTT. It translates to CASARAGYQPQHF.

This chain joins TRBV7-2 and TRBJ2-4; D possibly uses TRBD1 or TRBD2 (5 bases each). Trimming cost V 5 bases and J 0 bases, with 17 bases left between them. Germline values: CDR1 SGHTA, CDR2 FQGNSA. This CDR3 is built from 17 residues. The CDR3 here is CASSGGPLLLAKNIQYF. The DNA of the CDR3 is TGTGCCAGCAGCGGGGGACCTCTACTACTAGCCAAAAACATTCAGTACTTC.

This clonotype was counted at least ten times. This rearrangement joins TRBV27 to TRBJ2-3; 8 nucleotides agree with TRBD1. Trimming cost V 7 bases and J 3 bases; bases outside gene matches: 15. CDR3 length equals 17 residues. Germline assignment: CDR1 MNHEY and CDR2 SMNVEV (reference sequence). Here the CDR3 reads CASTRIAGGPATDTQYF. In DNA, the CDR3 is TGTGCCAGCACAAGAATAGCAGGGGGCCCAGCTACAGATACGCAGTATTTT.

The chain couples TRBV29-1 to TRBJ2-1, with D possibly matching TRBD2 (6 bases). Trimming pared 2 bases from V and 8 bases from J, leaving 13 bases between. The CDR3 loop spans 13 amino acids. Germline-derived CDR1 and CDR2 are SQVTM and ANQGSEA. The CDR3, as DNA: TGCAGCGTTGAACCGACTAGTAGGGATGAGCAGTTCTTC. Translating it yields CSVEPTSRDEQFF.

This clonotype was seen at least ten times. The chain uses TRBV20-1 and TRBJ2-2, with TRBD2 matching over 11 bases. Germline trimming cut 5 bases from V and 7 bases from J; bases unmatched to any gene: 3. Germline-derived CDR1 and CDR2 are DFQATT and SNEGSKA (reference sequence). The CDR3 runs to 13 residues. The CDR3 is CSAPGTSGGELFF. CDR3 bases: TGCAGTGCTCCTGGGACTAGCGGCGGGGAGCTGTTTTTT.